This T cell receptor (beta chain) stems from a study of cytomegalovirus exposure and HLA in healthy donors. Study details: Earlier, fewer than 130 million unique TCR beta sequences were recovered from about 170 million T cells by an analysis.

The V gene's germline CDR1 is WNHNN and CDR2 SYGVQD (reference sequence). The germline V and J ends were trimmed by 3 bases and 4 bases, with 21 bases remaining between them. The CDR3 contains 17 residues. In the PCR, 60 Vbeta and 13 Jbeta primers were used. The method was immunoSEQ multiplex PCR; TCRdb's version includes in-frame clones alone and lacks a portion of them. The repertoire holds hundreds of thousands of clones, with 70% as singletons. Study-wide results and caveats: Sequence variants that were highly shared formed a cluster that was likely a sequencing artifact. Earlier findings revealed that most TCR beta V segments proved productive either about 90% or about 30% of the time.

As for this clone: No antigen is known for it.

This sequence originates from a man aged 40-49 years in good health and CMV-seropositive. The sequenced sample was PBMCs. The chain recombines TRBV10-1 with TRBJ1-1; weak D call: TRBD1 (5 bases). In nucleotides, the CDR3 is TGCGCCAGCAGTGACACGTCAGGGATGGGTTGCGGCACTGAAGCTTTCTTT. This codes for CASSDTSGMGCGTEAFF.